This T cell receptor beta chain was identified in a study of T cells after yellow fever vaccination. This clonotype came up many times. The V and J ends lost 9 bases and 1 base respectively, with 16 bases between them. CDR3 length: 14 amino acids. Germline CDR1 SGHRS, CDR2 YFSETQ. MiXCR, applied by TCRdb to the 5' RACE reads, yields one record per CDR3 protein. This sample yields roughly 4,600 distinct CDR3 sequences, of which less than 9% are seen a single time; around two thirds belongs to the top ten. The material sequenced was PBMCs, either bulk or a sorted T-cell subset (CD4+, CD8+, memory, or dextramer-sorted; not recorded which), taken more than 35 days after the first yellow fever vaccination. This chain connects TRBV5-1 to TRBJ1-1, with a weak D call TRBD1 (5 bases). This TCR came from a man aged 18 to 29 who received the YFV17D yellow fever vaccine. CDR3 coding DNA: TGCGCCACCGCTCGGGGCGGGGAGAACACTGAAGCTTTCTTT. Translation gives CATARGGENTEAFF.